This T cell receptor beta chain appears in the sequencing data of a study of beta chain features in type 1 diabetes. Study details: Over all samples combined, 90 million to 140 million sorted cells were examined. Study-wide results and caveats: Moderately but significantly shorter TCRB CDR3s were found in Type 1 diabetes patients in all four CD4+ subsets. Short templates might get an advantage during PCR, and this would be equal in patients and controls.

Using CD45RO/CCR7/CD25/CD127/CD95/CD27, CD4+ naive, central memory, regulatory and stem cell-like memory cells were sorted. This clone was recorded once. The target antigen is unknown. All of the isolated RNA was reverse transcribed, so expressed TCRB transcripts were sequenced. Data came from immunoSEQ multiplex PCR; TCRdb stores just in-frame clones and leaves some out. The data contain 250,000 to 300,000 clones, around an eighth of them seen just once; the ten biggest clones take up approximately 0.015%. V trimming: 3 bases; J trimming: 0 bases; junction bases outside the gene matches: 7. The CDR3 totals 16 residues. The germline gives CDR1 GTSNPN, CDR2 SVGIG (reference sequence).

The specimen sequenced was naive CD4+ T cells from blood. The chain uses TRBV30 and TRBJ2-3, with TRBD2 matching 9 bases. The source is a young man with type 1 diabetes. The CDR3 here is CAWRAGLAYSTDTQYF. The CDR3 DNA reads TGTGCCTGGAGGGCGGGACTAGCATATAGCACAGATACGCAGTATTTT.